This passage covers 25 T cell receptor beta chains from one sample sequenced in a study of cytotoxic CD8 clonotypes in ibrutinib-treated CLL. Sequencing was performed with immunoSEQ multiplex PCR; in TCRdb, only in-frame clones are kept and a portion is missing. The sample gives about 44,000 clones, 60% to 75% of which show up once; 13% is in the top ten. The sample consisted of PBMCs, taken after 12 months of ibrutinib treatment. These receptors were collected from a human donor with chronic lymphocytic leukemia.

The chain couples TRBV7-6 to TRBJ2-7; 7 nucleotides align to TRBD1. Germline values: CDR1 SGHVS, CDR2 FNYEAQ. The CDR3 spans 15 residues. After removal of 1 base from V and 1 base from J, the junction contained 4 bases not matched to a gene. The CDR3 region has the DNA TGTGCCAGCAGCTTAGGGGCAGGGGGATCCTACGAGCAGTACTTC. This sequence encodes CASSLGAGGSYEQYF.

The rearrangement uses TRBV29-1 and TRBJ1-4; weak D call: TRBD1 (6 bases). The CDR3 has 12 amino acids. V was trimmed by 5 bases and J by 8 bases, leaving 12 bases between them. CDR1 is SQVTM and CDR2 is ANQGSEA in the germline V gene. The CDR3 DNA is TGCAGCGTTCAAGGACAGTTAGAAAAACTGTTTTTT. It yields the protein CSVQGQLEKLFF.

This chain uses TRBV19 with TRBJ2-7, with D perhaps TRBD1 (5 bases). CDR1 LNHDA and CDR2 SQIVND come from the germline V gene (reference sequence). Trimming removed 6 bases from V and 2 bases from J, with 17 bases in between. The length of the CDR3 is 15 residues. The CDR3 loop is CASSPQTAFAYEQYF. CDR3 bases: TGTGCCAGTAGCCCACAGACAGCATTTGCCTACGAGCAGTACTTC.

In nucleotides, the CDR3 is TGTGCCAGCAGCCCCTCTCCCGGGGCAGGGACCCAGTACTTC. It is translated as CASSPSPGAGTQYF. V and J are TRBV11-2 and TRBJ2-5; the D gene could be TRBD1 or TRBD2 (5 bases each). V was trimmed by 5 bases and J by 7 bases, leaving 17 bases between them. This CDR3 contains 14 residues. The germline V gene has CDR1 SGHAT and CDR2 FQNNGV.

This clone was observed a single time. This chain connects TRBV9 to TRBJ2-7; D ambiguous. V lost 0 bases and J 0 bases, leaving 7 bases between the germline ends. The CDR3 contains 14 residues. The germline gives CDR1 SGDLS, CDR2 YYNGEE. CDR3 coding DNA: TGTGCCAGCAGCGTAGACGGGCTCTCCTACGAGCAGTACTTC. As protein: CASSVDGLSYEQYF.

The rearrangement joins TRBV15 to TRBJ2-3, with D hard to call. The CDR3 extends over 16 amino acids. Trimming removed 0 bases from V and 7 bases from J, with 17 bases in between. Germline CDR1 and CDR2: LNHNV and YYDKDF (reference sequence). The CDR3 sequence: CATSRDLAGRGNTQYF. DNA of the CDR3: TGTGCCACCAGCAGAGATCTGGCAGGTAGAGGCAATACGCAGTATTTT.

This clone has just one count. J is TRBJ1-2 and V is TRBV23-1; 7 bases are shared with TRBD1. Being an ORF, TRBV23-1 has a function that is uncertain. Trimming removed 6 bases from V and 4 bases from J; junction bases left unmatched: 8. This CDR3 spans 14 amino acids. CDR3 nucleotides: TGCGCCAGCAGCGAGAGGGACAGCGCCTATGGCTACACCTTC. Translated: CASSERDSAYGYTF.

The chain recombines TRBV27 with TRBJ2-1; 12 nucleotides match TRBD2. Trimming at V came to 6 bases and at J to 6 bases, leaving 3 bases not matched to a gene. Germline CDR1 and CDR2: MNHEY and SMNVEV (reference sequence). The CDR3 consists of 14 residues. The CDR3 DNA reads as TGTGCCAGCAGCGGACTAGCGGGGTTCAATGAGCAGTTCTTC. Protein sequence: CASSGLAGFNEQFF.

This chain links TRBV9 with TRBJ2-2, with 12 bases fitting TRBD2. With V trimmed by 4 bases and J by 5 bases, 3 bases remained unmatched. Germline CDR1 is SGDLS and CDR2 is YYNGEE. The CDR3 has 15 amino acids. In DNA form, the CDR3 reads TGTGCCAGCAGCCCTAGCGGGAGGGTAACCGGGGAGCTGTTTTTT. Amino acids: CASSPSGRVTGELFF.

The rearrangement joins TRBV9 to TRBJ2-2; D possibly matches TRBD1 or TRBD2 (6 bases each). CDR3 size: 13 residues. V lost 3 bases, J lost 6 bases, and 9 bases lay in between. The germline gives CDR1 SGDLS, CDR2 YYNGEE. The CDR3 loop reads CASSEGGAGELFF. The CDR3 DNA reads TGTGCCAGCAGCGAGGGGGGAGCCGGGGAGCTGTTTTTT. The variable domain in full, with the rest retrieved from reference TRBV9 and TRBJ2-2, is DSGVTQTPKHLITATGQRVTLRCSPRSGDLSVYWYQQSLDQGLQFLIQYYNGEERAKGNILERFSAQQFPDLHSELNLSSLELGDSALYFCASSEGGAGELFFGEGSRLTVL.

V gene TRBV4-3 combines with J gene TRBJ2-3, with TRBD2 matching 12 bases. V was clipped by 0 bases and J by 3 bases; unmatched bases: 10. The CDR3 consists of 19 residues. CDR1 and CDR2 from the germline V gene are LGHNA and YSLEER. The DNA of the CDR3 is TGCGCCAGCAGCCAAGAACCCGGACTAGCGGGACGGGGTACAGATACGCAGTATTTT. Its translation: CASSQEPGLAGRGTDTQYF.

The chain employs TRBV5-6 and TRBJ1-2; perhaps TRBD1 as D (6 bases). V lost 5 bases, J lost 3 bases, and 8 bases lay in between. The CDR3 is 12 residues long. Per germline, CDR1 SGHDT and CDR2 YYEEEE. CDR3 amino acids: CASSYRDYGYTF. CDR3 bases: TGTGCCAGCAGTTACAGGGACTATGGCTACACCTTC.

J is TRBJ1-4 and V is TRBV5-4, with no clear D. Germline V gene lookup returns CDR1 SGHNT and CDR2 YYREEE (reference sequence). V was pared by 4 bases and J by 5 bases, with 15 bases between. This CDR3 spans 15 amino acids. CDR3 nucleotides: TGTGCCAGCAGCCAAGTTGGAGCAGCAAATGAAAAACTGTTTTTT. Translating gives CASSQVGAANEKLFF.

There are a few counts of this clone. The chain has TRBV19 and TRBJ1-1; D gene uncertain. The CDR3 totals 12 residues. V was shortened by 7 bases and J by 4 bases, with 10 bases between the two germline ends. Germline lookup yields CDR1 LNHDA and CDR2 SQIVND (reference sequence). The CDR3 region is CASMLYGTEAFF. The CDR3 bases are TGTGCCAGTATGCTTTACGGCACTGAAGCTTTCTTT.

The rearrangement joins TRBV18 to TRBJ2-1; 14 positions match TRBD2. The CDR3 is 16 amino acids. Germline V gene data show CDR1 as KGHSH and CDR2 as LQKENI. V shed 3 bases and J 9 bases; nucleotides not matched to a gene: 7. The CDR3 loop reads CASSPPGLAGAGEQFF. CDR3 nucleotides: TGTGCCAGCTCACCGCCGGGACTAGCGGGAGCTGGTGAGCAGTTCTTC.

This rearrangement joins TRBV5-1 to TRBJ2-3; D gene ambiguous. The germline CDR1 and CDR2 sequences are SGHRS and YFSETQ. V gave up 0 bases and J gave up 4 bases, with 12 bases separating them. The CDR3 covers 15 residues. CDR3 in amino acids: CASSLVATGADTQYF. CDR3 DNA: TGCGCCAGCAGCTTGGTGGCCACTGGGGCAGATACGCAGTATTTT.

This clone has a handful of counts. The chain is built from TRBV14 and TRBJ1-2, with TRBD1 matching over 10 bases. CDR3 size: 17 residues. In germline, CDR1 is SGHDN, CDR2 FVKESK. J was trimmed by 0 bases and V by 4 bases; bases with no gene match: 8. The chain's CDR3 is CASSPGLDRGSNYGYTF. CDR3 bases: TGTGCCAGCAGCCCTGGGTTGGACAGGGGGTCTAACTATGGCTACACCTTC.

The CDR3 DNA sequence: TGTGCCAGCAGCCTCCACCGGGACAGTAACAATGAGCAGTTCTTC. Translation: CASSLHRDSNNEQFF. This rearrangement joins TRBV14 to TRBJ2-1, with 7 positions matching TRBD1. The CDR3 contains 15 residues. CDR1 is SGHDN, CDR2 FVKESK, per germline. V shed 4 bases and J 5 bases; nucleotides not matched to a gene: 8.

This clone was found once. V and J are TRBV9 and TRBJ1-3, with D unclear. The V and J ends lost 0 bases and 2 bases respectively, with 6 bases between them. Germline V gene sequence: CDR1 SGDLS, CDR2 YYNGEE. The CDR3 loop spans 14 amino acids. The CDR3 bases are TGTGCCAGCAGCGTAGGCAGTACTGGAAACACCATATATTTT. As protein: CASSVGSTGNTIYF.

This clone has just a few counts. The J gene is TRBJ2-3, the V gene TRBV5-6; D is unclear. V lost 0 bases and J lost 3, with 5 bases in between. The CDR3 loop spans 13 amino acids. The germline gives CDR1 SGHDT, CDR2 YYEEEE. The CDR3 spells CASSLEPTDTQYF. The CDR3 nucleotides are TGTGCCAGCAGCTTGGAGCCGACAGATACGCAGTATTTT.

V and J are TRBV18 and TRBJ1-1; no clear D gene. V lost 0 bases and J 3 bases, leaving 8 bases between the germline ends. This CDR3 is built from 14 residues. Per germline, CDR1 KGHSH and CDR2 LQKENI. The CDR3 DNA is TGTGCCAGCTCACCACCAGGCGGGGACACTGAAGCTTTCTTT. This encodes CASSPPGGDTEAFF.

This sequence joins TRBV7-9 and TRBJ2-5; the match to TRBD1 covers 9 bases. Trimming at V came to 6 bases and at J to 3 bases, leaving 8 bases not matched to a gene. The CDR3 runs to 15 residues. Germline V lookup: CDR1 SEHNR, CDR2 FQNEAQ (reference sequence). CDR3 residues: CASSHFRDREETQYF. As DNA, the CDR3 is TGTGCCAGCAGTCACTTCCGGGACAGGGAAGAGACCCAGTACTTC.

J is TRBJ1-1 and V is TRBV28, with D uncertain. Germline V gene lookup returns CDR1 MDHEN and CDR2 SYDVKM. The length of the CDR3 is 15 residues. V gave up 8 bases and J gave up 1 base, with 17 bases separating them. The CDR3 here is CASGRPEVENTEAFF. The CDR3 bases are TGTGCCAGCGGCCGACCGGAGGTAGAGAACACTGAAGCTTTCTTT.

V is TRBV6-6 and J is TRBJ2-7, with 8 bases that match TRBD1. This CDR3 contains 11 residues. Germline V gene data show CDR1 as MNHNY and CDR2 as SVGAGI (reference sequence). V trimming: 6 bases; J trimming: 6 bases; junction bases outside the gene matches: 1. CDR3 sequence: CASSQGAEQYF. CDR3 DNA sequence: TGTGCCAGCAGCCAGGGGGCCGAGCAGTACTTC.

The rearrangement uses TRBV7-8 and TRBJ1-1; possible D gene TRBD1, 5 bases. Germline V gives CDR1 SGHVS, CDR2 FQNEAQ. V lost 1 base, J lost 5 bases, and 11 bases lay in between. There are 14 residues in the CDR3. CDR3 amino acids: CASSLGGRETEAFF. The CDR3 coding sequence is TGTGCCAGCAGCTTAGGTGGCAGGGAAACTGAAGCTTTCTTT.